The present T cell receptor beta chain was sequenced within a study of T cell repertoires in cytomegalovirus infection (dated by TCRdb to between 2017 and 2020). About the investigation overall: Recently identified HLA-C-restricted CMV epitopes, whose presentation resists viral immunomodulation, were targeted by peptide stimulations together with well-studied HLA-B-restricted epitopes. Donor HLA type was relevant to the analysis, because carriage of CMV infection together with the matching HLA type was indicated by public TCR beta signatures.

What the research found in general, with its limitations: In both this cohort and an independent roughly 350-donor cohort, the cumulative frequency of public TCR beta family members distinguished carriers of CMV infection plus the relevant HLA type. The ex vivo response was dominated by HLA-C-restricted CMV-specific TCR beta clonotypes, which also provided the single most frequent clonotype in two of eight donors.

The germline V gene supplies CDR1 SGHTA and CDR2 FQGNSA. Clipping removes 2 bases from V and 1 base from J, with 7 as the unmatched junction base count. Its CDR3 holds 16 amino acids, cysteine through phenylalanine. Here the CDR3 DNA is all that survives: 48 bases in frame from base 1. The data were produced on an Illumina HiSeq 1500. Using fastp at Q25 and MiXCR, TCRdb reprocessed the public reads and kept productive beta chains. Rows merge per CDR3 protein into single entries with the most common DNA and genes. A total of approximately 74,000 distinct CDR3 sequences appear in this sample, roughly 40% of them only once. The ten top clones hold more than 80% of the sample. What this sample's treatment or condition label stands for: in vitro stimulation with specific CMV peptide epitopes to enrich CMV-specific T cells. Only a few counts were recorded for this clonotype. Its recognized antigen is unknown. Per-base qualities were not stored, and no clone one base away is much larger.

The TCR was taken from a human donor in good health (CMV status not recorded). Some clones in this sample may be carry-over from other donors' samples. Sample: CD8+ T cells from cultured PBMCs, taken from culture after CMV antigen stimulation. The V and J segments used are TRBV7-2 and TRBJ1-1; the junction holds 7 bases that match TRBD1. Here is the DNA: TGTGCCAGCAGCTTACACCTGACAGGGTCGAACACTGAAGCTTTCTTT. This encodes CASSLHLTGSNTEAFF.